Given below is one TCR beta chain in context. The data are from a study of control samples from healthy donors and cancer patients. Generated by immunoSEQ multiplex PCR, the TCRdb table keeps only in-frame clones and is missing some. The table has some 150,000 clones, around 90% seen once; the top ten hold approximately 7.2%. The germline V and J ends were trimmed by 3 bases and 7 bases, with 21 bases remaining between them. This CDR3 is 16 amino acids long. The chain is built from TRBV23-1 and TRBJ1-2; no clear D. TRBV23-1 is reported as an ORF; its role is uncertain. The sample taken for sequencing was blood. The receptor was derived from a man aged 18 to 29 in good health. CDR3 DNA: TGCGCCAGCAGTCATCCCTTCCCGGGTCCCCAGGTTGGCTACACCTTC. This codes for CASSHPFPGPQVGYTF.